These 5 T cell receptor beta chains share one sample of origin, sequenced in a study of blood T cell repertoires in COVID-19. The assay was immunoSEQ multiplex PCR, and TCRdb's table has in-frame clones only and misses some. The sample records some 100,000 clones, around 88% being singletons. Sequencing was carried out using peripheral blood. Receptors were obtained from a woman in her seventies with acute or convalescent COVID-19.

CDR3: CASTDRTYEQYF. CDR3 DNA sequence: TGTGCCAGTACGGACAGAACCTACGAGCAGTACTTC. This rearrangement joins TRBV19 to TRBJ2-7, with a weak D call TRBD1 (6 bases). There are 12 residues in the CDR3. CDR1 and CDR2 (germline): LNHDA, SQIVND (reference sequence). Trimming left V 7 bases short and J 2 bases short, with 9 bases between.

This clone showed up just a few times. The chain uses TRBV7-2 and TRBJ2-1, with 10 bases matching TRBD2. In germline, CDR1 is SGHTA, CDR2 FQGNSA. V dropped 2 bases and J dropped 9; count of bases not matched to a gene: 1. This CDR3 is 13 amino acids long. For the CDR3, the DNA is TGTGCCAGCAGCTTAAGGACTAGCGGTGAGCAGTTCTTC. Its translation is CASSLRTSGEQFF.

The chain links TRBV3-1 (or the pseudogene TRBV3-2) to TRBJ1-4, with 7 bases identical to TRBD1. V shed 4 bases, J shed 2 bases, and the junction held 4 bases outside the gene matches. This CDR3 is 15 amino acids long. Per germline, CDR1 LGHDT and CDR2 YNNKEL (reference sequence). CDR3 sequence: CASSRWTGTNEKLFF. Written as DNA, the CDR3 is TGTGCCAGCAGCCGTTGGACAGGTACTAATGAAAAACTGTTTTTT.

The CDR3 spells CASSLGDRSANTGELFF. CDR3 in DNA: TGCGCCAGCAGCTTGGGGGACAGGAGCGCGAACACCGGGGAGCTGTTTTTT. The chain couples TRBV5-1 to TRBJ2-2; 8 bases match TRBD1. The germline gives CDR1 SGHRS, CDR2 YFSETQ. The CDR3 extends over 17 amino acids. V gave up 0 bases and J gave up 0 bases; unmatched junction bases: 4.

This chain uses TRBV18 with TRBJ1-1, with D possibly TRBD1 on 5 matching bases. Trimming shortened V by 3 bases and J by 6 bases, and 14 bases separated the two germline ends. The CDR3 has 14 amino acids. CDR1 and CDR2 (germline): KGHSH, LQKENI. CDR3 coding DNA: TGTGCCAGCTCACCCCAGGGTACGGGCTCTGAAGCTTTCTTT. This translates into CASSPQGTGSEAFF.